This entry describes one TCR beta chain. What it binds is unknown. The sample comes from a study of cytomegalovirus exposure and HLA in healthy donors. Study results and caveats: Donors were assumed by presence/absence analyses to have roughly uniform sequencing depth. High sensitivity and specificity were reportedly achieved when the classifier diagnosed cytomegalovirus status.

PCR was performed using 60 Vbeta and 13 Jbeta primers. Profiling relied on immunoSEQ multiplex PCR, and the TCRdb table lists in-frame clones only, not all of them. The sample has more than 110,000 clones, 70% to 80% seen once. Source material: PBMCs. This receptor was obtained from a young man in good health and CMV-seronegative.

The DNA for the CDR3 is TGTGCCAGCAGCTTAGTGGCGGGGGTGGAGGGCTACACCTTC. Translating it yields CASSLVAGVEGYTF. The chain is built from TRBV7-9 and TRBJ1-2, with D perhaps TRBD1 (5 bases). The CDR3 spans 14 residues. V lost 1 base and J lost 8, with 14 bases in between. Per germline, CDR1 SEHNR and CDR2 FQNEAQ (reference sequence).